This T cell receptor (beta chain) was profiled in a study of OX40 agonist ivuxolimab in advanced cancers. General study findings and limits: In general, CD8+ T cells held more expanded clones than CD4+ did, on average. In the 0.1 to 3.0 mg/kg range, CD4+ and CD8+ blood T cells had expanded clonally by week 6.

CDR3 size: 14 residues. V was trimmed by 1 base and J by 4 bases, leaving 11 bases between them. Germline CDR1 reads MGHRA; CDR2 reads YSYEKL. Data came from immunoSEQ multiplex PCR; TCRdb stores just in-frame clones and leaves some out. The sample comprises about 90,000 clones, roughly 89% of which are singletons, and approximately 1.5% rests with the top ten. About this clone: Its antigen is currently unknown.

This TCR was sampled from an adult with an advanced solid tumor such as melanoma, head and neck, liver or kidney cancer. This chain joins TRBV4-1 and TRBJ2-7; D is uncertain. Sequences were derived from CD4+ or CD8+ T cells sorted from blood, sampled in a trial of the OX40 agonist ivuxolimab. This CDR3 is CASSQADGRYEQYF. As DNA, the CDR3 is TGCGCCAGCAGCCAAGCGGATGGCAGGTACGAGCAGTACTTC.